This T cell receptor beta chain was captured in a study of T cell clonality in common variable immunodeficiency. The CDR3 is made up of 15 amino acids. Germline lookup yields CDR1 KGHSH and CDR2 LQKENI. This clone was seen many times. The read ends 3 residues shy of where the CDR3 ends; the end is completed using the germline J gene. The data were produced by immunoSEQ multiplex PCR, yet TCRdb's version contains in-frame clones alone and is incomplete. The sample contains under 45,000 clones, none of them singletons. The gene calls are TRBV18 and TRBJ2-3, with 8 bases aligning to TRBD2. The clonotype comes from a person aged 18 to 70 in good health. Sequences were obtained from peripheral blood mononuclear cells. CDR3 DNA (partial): TGTGCCAGCTCACCGGTCAGCGGGGGTGGAGAGACG. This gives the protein CASSPVSGGGET. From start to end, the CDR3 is CASSPVSGGGETQYF. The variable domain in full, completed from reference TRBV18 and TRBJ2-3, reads NAGVMQNPRHLVRRRGQEARLRCSPMKGHSHVYWYRQLPEEGLKFMVYLQKENIIDESGMPKERFSAEFPKEGPSILRIQQVVRGDSAAYFCASSPVSGGGETQYFGPGTRLTVL.